The 6 T cell receptor beta chains below were found in one sample sequenced in a study of OX40 agonist ivuxolimab in advanced cancers. Some clones are missing from TCRdb's copy, which holds only in-frame ones; the method was immunoSEQ multiplex PCR. The sample records over 80,000 clones, more than 75% being singletons. Sequenced material: CD4+ or CD8+ T cells sorted from blood, taken in a trial of the OX40 agonist ivuxolimab. The receptors originated from an adult with an advanced solid tumor such as melanoma, head and neck, liver or kidney cancer.

The gene calls are TRBV10-1 and TRBJ1-1, with a tentative D call TRBD1 (5 bases). The CDR3 runs to 13 residues. Deletions cut 4 bases from V and 3 bases from J, with 9 bases between. From germline, CDR1 is WNHNN and CDR2 SYGVQD (reference sequence). This CDR3 reads CASSVNRYTEAFF. In DNA form, the CDR3 reads TGCGCCAGCAGTGTTAACAGGTACACTGAAGCTTTCTTT.

The CDR3 loop reads CAISDGREGEKLFF. CDR3 coding DNA: TGTGCCATCAGTGATGGCAGGGAGGGGGAAAAACTGTTTTTT. The chain is built from TRBV10-3 and TRBJ1-4; perhaps TRBD1 as D (5 bases). Germline V gives CDR1 ENHRY, CDR2 SYGVKD. V was shortened by 3 bases and J by 8 bases, with 13 bases between the two germline ends. This CDR3 is built from 14 residues.

This chain connects TRBV4-1 to TRBJ1-4; the match to TRBD1 covers 7 bases. Germline CDR1 is MGHRA and CDR2 is YSYEKL. V shed 3 bases, J shed 5 bases, and the junction held 6 bases outside the gene matches. CDR3 length equals 15 residues. The CDR3 DNA follows: TGCGCCAGCAGCCATAGACAGGGAGGGAATGAAAAACTGTTTTTT. This gives the protein CASSHRQGGNEKLFF.

V usage is TRBV7-2 and J usage is TRBJ1-5; D remains ambiguous. The germline CDR1 and CDR2 sequences are SGHTA and FQGNSA. The length of the CDR3 is 14 residues. V shed 1 base and J shed 3 bases, with 7 bases lying between them. The CDR3 DNA reads as TGTGCCAGCAGCTTAGGAGGGAACAATCAGCCCCAGCATTTT. Translated, it gives CASSLGGNNQPQHF.

The count of this clone is one. The gene calls are TRBV19 and TRBJ1-2, with 8 bases aligning to TRBD1. The germline V gene has CDR1 LNHDA and CDR2 SQIVND (reference sequence). V was clipped by 4 bases and J by 7 bases; unmatched bases: 8. The CDR3 covers 14 residues. The CDR3 region has the DNA TGTGCCAGTAGTAGAGGACAGGGTTCGATTGGCTACACCTTC. Translation: CASSRGQGSIGYTF.

V and J are TRBV13 and TRBJ2-7; perhaps TRBD2 as D (7 bases). The CDR3 totals 16 residues. CDR1 is PRHDT and CDR2 is FYEKMQ in the germline V gene (reference sequence). Trimming left V 4 bases short and J 4 bases short, with 20 bases between. The CDR3 loop is CASSSRGGPSVYEQYF. CDR3 DNA sequence: TGTGCCAGCAGCTCTAGGGGGGGGCCCTCAGTATACGAGCAGTACTTC.